The TCR beta chain described here comes from a study of T-cell memory formation after mild COVID-19. Study-wide background: The two donors had largely donor-specific TCR clusters.

This CDR3 region has 14 residues. The germline gives CDR1 MNHEY, CDR2 SVGAGI. With 0 bases removed from V and 7 bases from J, the gap between germline ends came to 12 bases. TCRalpha and TCRbeta libraries used 5'RACE with constant-segment primers and UMIs. A single record per CDR3 protein comes from TCRdb applying MiXCR to the 5' RACE reads. The top ten clones hold approximately 5% of a sample with 95,000 to 120,000 distinct CDR3 sequences, over 15% of them seen once. General observations from the study: Within pre-infection memory, some responding clones were found, suggesting cross-reactive memory joined.

In regard to this clonotype: Antigen specificity is unknown.

The chain carries TRBV6-5 and TRBJ1-1; D might be TRBD1 (6 bases). The sample was PBMCs or a T cell subset sorted from them (not recorded which). The sequence derives from a man aged 18 to 29 who had mild COVID-19 (a few samples of this study predate the infection). Cell type and time point are not known. The CDR3 spells CASSYSGGLGEAFF. DNA of the CDR3: TGTGCCAGCAGTTACTCGGGGGGGCTCGGTGAAGCTTTCTTT.